This T cell receptor beta chain appears in the sequencing data of a study of T cell responses to AZD1222 COVID-19 vaccine. Samples with a second dose at about 4 or about 12 weeks were pooled together. Generated by immunoSEQ multiplex PCR, the TCRdb table keeps only in-frame clones and is missing some. In the table there are 69,000 or so clones, 87% of which are singletons. Study-level points and caveats: Seropositive AZD1222 recipients at baseline numbered only six or seven. Spike-specific TCR breadth rose after two AZD1222 doses, and depth rose as well.

Turning to this clone: Its antigen is not known.

V lost 7 bases and J lost 3, with 21 bases in between. The CDR3 runs 16 residues. Germline lookup yields CDR1 MRHNA and CDR2 SNTAGT. This sample comprised peripheral blood, obtained 28 days after the second AZD1222 dose. The clonotype comes from an adult who received the AZD1222 COVID-19 vaccine. This chain connects TRBV6-4 to TRBJ1-2; a possible D gene is TRBD1 (5 bases). The CDR3 region has the DNA TGTGCCAGCACTACCCTTCTTGGGGCAAGGTACTATGGCTACACCTTC. Protein: CASTTLLGARYYGYTF.